A selection of T cell receptor beta chains follows, all from one sample in a study of blood T cell repertoires in COVID-19. Profiling relied on immunoSEQ multiplex PCR, and the TCRdb table lists in-frame clones only, not all of them. The repertoire includes about 190,000 clones, 65% to 85% of them detected once, and 3.2% sits in the top ten. Sequenced material: PBMCs or T cells enriched from blood (not recorded which). These receptors were taken from a woman younger than 45 who had recovered from COVID-19. The CDR3 runs from the conserved cysteine through the conserved F or W.

j_call: TRBJ1-5
v_call: TRBV7-2
cdr3_aa: CASSLTGGQPQHF

j_call: TRBJ2-1
v_call: TRBV12-5
cdr3_aa: CASARQGLGYNEQFF

j_call: TRBJ2-5
v_call: TRBV5-1
cdr3_aa: CASSGTGIETQYF

j_call: TRBJ1-2
v_call: TRBV14
cdr3_aa: CASTMQGGYGYTF

j_call: TRBJ2-7
v_call: TRBV7-9
cdr3_aa: CASSFLPSGSIYEQYF

j_call: TRBJ2-7
v_call: TRBV19
cdr3_aa: CASSSLGGGDYEQYF

j_call: TRBJ2-5
v_call: TRBV10-2
cdr3_aa: CASSEFGQDRQETQYF

j_call: TRBJ1-2
v_call: TRBV6-5
cdr3_aa: CASSYQGNTNYGYTF

j_call: TRBJ2-5
v_call: TRBV5-1
cdr3_aa: CASSLDPGGQETQYF

j_call: TRBJ2-1
v_call: TRBV7-2
cdr3_aa: CASGGFSGEQFF

j_call: TRBJ2-1
v_call: TRBV27
cdr3_aa: CASSLRDRGNNEQFF

j_call: TRBJ2-1
v_call: TRBV9
cdr3_aa: CASSVGGDNEQFF

j_call: TRBJ2-1
v_call: TRBV9
cdr3_aa: CASRGGLTNNEQFF

j_call: TRBJ1-1
v_call: TRBV2
cdr3_aa: CASRAFTEAFF

j_call: TRBJ2-4
v_call: TRBV4-1
cdr3_aa: CASSQLSGGPVLLVDIQYF

j_call: TRBJ1-4
v_call: TRBV7-8
cdr3_aa: CASSPRQGRGNEKLFF

j_call: TRBJ1-2
v_call: TRBV7-2
cdr3_aa: CASSLVEGDYGYTF

j_call: TRBJ2-1
v_call: TRBV7-9
cdr3_aa: CASSLPRLAGGQFF

j_call: TRBJ1-1
v_call: TRBV19
cdr3_aa: CASSRTGITEAFF

j_call: TRBJ1-3
v_call: TRBV7-9
cdr3_aa: CASSSINTQGPSGNTIYF

j_call: TRBJ2-7
v_call: TRBV7-2
cdr3_aa: CASSPSSSRGRYEQYF

j_call: TRBJ2-6
v_call: TRBV9
cdr3_aa: CASSVGPTRSGANVLTF

j_call: TRBJ1-5
v_call: TRBV7-2
cdr3_aa: CASSFGYQPQHF

j_call: TRBJ2-2
v_call: TRBV4-2
cdr3_aa: CASSQVSLVPGELFF

j_call: TRBJ2-5
v_call: TRBV5-8
cdr3_aa: CASSPGLGALLAGETQYF

j_call: TRBJ2-1
v_call: TRBV13
cdr3_aa: CASSLGYRFGLAAPNNEQFF

j_call: TRBJ1-5
v_call: TRBV28
cdr3_aa: CASSFSSILANQPQHF

j_call: TRBJ1-5
v_call: TRBV24-1
cdr3_aa: CATSDSGVAQHF

j_call: TRBJ2-1
v_call: TRBV5-1
cdr3_aa: CASSTEVQSSEQFF

j_call: TRBJ2-1
v_call: TRBV18
cdr3_aa: CASSSGLAGGPQGSYNEQFF

j_call: TRBJ1-1
v_call: TRBV6-5
cdr3_aa: CASSYIGTANTEAFF

j_call: TRBJ2-3
v_call: TRBV27
cdr3_aa: CASSQTRTSTDTQYF

j_call: TRBJ2-1
v_call: TRBV27
cdr3_aa: CASSFVGSGRPGYNEQFF

j_call: TRBJ1-4
v_call: TRBV19
cdr3_aa: CASSTTGTGAEKLFF

j_call: TRBJ2-2
v_call: TRBV28
cdr3_aa: CASSPLSGRGVAGELFF

j_call: TRBJ2-3
v_call: TRBV7-8
cdr3_aa: CASLQGFEEDTQYF

j_call: TRBJ2-5
v_call: TRBV12-3/TRBV12-4
cdr3_aa: CASSLRETQYF

j_call: TRBJ1-6
v_call: TRBV4-2
cdr3_aa: CASSHPTVNNSPLHF

j_call: TRBJ1-3
v_call: TRBV2
cdr3_aa: CASVGQGGNTIYF

j_call: TRBJ2-1
v_call: TRBV28
cdr3_aa: CASSSRSGGSYNEQFF

j_call: TRBJ1-2
v_call: TRBV29-1
cdr3_aa: CSVEGWDRAYGYTF

j_call: TRBJ1-1
v_call: TRBV7-9
cdr3_aa: CASSPRTGGNTEAFF

j_call: TRBJ1-4
v_call: TRBV5-1
cdr3_aa: CASSFGGLGEKLFF

j_call: TRBJ1-1
v_call: TRBV21-1
cdr3_aa: CASSKAGVKGAVLLMNTEAFF

j_call: TRBJ1-2
v_call: TRBV7-2
cdr3_aa: CASSPQGSYGYTF

j_call: TRBJ2-7
v_call: TRBV6-6
cdr3_aa: CASSYESLAGGYEQYF

j_call: TRBJ1-6
v_call: TRBV28
cdr3_aa: CATLDRELSSYNSPLHF

j_call: TRBJ1-2
v_call: TRBV12-3/TRBV12-4
cdr3_aa: CASSFGQGNGYTF

j_call: TRBJ2-1
v_call: TRBV7-6
cdr3_aa: CASSQGLGTDEQFF